This record covers a single T cell receptor (beta chain). Its antigen remains unknown. This CDR3 contains 19 residues. This sample is drawn from a study of OX40 agonist ivuxolimab in advanced cancers. Study details: In this cohort, patients received ivuxolimab, an agonistic anti-OX40 (CD134) antibody. Dose-escalation patients' cancers were hepatocellular carcinoma, melanoma, renal cell or head and neck cancer. Patients were dosed intravenously with ivuxolimab at 0.01 to 10 mg/kg every 2 weeks.

The protocol was immunoSEQ multiplex PCR, while the TCRdb copy is restricted to in-frame clones and leaves out a portion. The sample carries roughly 32,000 clones, over 85% recorded once. Whole-study findings and limits: CD8+ T cells showed, on average, more clonal expansion than CD4+ cells.

The chain carries TRBV21-1 and TRBJ1-3. TRBV21-1 is reported as a pseudogene. Here the sequenced sample was CD4+ or CD8+ T cells sorted from blood, taken in a trial of the OX40 agonist ivuxolimab. The sequence was collected from an adult with an advanced solid tumor such as melanoma, head and neck, liver or kidney cancer. In nucleotides, the CDR3 is TGTGCCAGCAGCAAAGTACCACAGGGAGGTGCCCTCTCTGGAAACACCATATATTTT. It specifies CASSKVPQGGALSGNTIYF.